This passage covers 29 T cell receptor beta chains from one sample sequenced in a study of blood T cell repertoires in COVID-19. This table comes from immunoSEQ multiplex PCR, and its TCRdb copy is limited to in-frame clones, with some not included. This sample has some 120,000 clones; almost 85% occur once, and the top ten carry 12%. Material: peripheral blood. The origin of the receptors is a woman between 25 and 40 years old who had recovered from COVID-19.

This sequence joins TRBV28 and TRBJ2-7; D gene ambiguous. V lost 3 bases to trimming and J lost 0 bases, with 3 bases between them. Looked up from germline, CDR1 is MDHEN and CDR2 is SYDVKM. The CDR3 runs to 12 residues. The CDR3 sequence is CASSFSSYEQYF. The DNA of the CDR3 is TGTGCCAGCAGTTTCAGCTCCTACGAGCAGTACTTC.

This sequence joins TRBV7-2 and TRBJ2-2; the match to TRBD2 covers 8 bases. CDR1 and CDR2 (germline): SGHTA, FQGNSA. The CDR3 spans 16 residues. The V gene end was trimmed by 1 base and the J gene end by 4 bases; junction bases not matched to a gene: 5. The CDR3 bases are TGTGCCAGCAGCTTAGGCTTAGCGGGGATCACCGGGGAGCTGTTTTTT. Its translation is CASSLGLAGITGELFF.

The chain combines TRBV18 with TRBJ2-5; TRBD2 matches 9 bases. Germline V gene sequence: CDR1 KGHSH, CDR2 LQKENI. This CDR3 has 13 amino acids. V lost 3 bases, J lost 4 bases, and 0 bases stayed unmatched. CDR3 amino acids: CASSPGLAETQYF. The CDR3, as DNA: TGTGCCAGCTCACCGGGACTAGCAGAGACCCAGTACTTC.

The CDR3 coding sequence is TGTGCCAGCAGTCCAGACAGGGGGGGCTACGAGCAGTACTTC. Translated: CASSPDRGGYEQYF. The rearrangement links TRBV6-5 to TRBJ2-7, with TRBD1 identical over 9 bases. CDR1 MNHEY and CDR2 SVGAGI come from the germline V gene. This CDR3 has 14 amino acids. The V segment lost 5 bases and the J segment 3 bases; nucleotides outside the gene matches: 5.

V gene TRBV2 combines with J gene TRBJ2-1, with D perhaps matching TRBD2 (6 bases). Germline CDR1 and CDR2: SNHLY and FYNNEI. V lost 3 bases and J 0 bases, leaving 6 bases between the germline ends. The CDR3 length is 14 residues. The CDR3 DNA is TGTGCCAGCAGTGACGGGAGCTCCTACAATGAGCAGTTCTTC. Its translation: CASSDGSSYNEQFF.

The chain joins TRBV12-3 or TRBV12-4 to TRBJ2-1, with D possibly being TRBD2 (5 bases). CDR3 size: 12 residues. V was clipped by 3 bases and J by 10 bases, with 10 bases between them. CDR3 region: CASSFGAEEQFF. Written as DNA, the CDR3 is TGTGCCAGCAGTTTCGGAGCGGAAGAGCAGTTCTTC.

The chain joins TRBV5-1 to TRBJ1-4, with D unclear. Trimming took 0 bases from V and 8 from J, leaving 14 bases between them. CDR1 is SGHRS and CDR2 is YFSETQ in the germline V gene. The CDR3 is made up of 15 amino acids. The chain's CDR3 is CASSLAAEGREKLFF. The CDR3 nucleotides are TGCGCCAGCAGCTTGGCCGCTGAGGGTCGGGAAAAACTGTTTTTT.

The chain combines TRBV2 with TRBJ1-2; D is perhaps TRBD1 (5 bases). CDR1 is SNHLY and CDR2 is FYNNEI in the germline V gene. This CDR3 spans 12 amino acids. V gave up 8 bases and J gave up 3 bases, with 10 bases separating them. CDR3 nucleotides: TGTGCCAGCCGGGGGGTCGACTATGGCTACACCTTC. Protein sequence: CASRGVDYGYTF.

This chain uses TRBV12-3 or TRBV12-4 with TRBJ2-7; 8 nucleotides align to TRBD2. Trimming removed 6 bases from V and 3 bases from J; junction bases left unmatched: 4. The CDR3 length is 13 residues. CDR3 bases: TGTGCCAGCAGATCGACTAGCGACTACGAGCAGTACTTC. Translation gives CASRSTSDYEQYF.

The J gene is TRBJ2-1, the V gene TRBV10-1; D unresolved. The CDR3 contains 17 residues. Trimming removed 2 bases from V and 0 bases from J, with 14 bases in between. Germline-derived CDR1 and CDR2 are WNHNN and SYGVQD (reference sequence). The CDR3 DNA reads as TGCGCCAGCAGTGAGCCCCTGGCACACAGCTCCTACAATGAGCAGTTCTTC. Protein sequence: CASSEPLAHSSYNEQFF.

The chain joins TRBV9 to TRBJ2-3, with 11 bases lining up with TRBD2. J lost 7 bases, V lost 0 bases, and 16 bases had no gene match. This CDR3 is built from 19 residues. Germline V gene sequence: CDR1 SGDLS, CDR2 YYNGEE. The CDR3 spells CASSVGTLPTSGADHTQYF. As DNA, the CDR3 is TGTGCCAGCAGCGTAGGAACCCTCCCGACTAGCGGGGCCGATCATACGCAGTATTTT.

The chain uses TRBV30 and TRBJ2-2; 9 bases agree with TRBD1. Trimming removed 1 base from V and 5 bases from J; junction bases left unmatched: 2. Per germline, CDR1 GTSNPN and CDR2 SVGIG (reference sequence). The CDR3 extends over 14 amino acids. The DNA for the CDR3 is TGTGCCTGGAGTGGGACAGGGGTTACCGGGGAGCTGTTTTTT. The encoded protein is CAWSGTGVTGELFF.

This rearrangement joins TRBV7-3 to TRBJ2-3; D is possibly TRBD1 (6 bases). The CDR3 runs 15 residues. From germline, CDR1 is SGHTA and CDR2 FQGTGA. The V end lost 5 bases, the J end lost 5 bases, and 17 bases lay between the germline ends. CDR3 nucleotides: TGTGCCAGCAGCCCCCCCTCTGGGGGCAGAGATACGCAGTATTTT. It specifies CASSPPSGGRDTQYF.

This rearrangement joins TRBV19 to TRBJ1-1; TRBD1 matches at 7 bases. Trimming removed 5 bases from V and 3 bases from J; junction bases left unmatched: 18. This CDR3 contains 18 residues. Germline CDR1 reads LNHDA; CDR2 reads SQIVND (reference sequence). The CDR3 DNA follows: TGTGCCAGTAGTTTTAGGGACAGTGGATCAACTTGGGACACTGAAGCTTTCTTT. Encoded protein: CASSFRDSGSTWDTEAFF.

V gene TRBV7-9 combines with J gene TRBJ2-1; a possible D gene is TRBD2 (5 bases). The germline CDR1 and CDR2 sequences are SEHNR and FQNEAQ (reference sequence). The CDR3 sequence is 14 residues long. V gave up 6 bases and J gave up 3 bases, with 12 bases separating them. The CDR3: CASRFQLDYNEQFF. The CDR3, as DNA: TGTGCCAGCAGGTTCCAACTAGACTACAATGAGCAGTTCTTC.

The V and J genes are TRBV4-1 and TRBJ2-1; 7 nucleotides agree with TRBD2. The CDR3 extends over 15 amino acids. Trimming cost V 0 bases and J 8 bases; bases outside gene matches: 7. Germline CDR1 is MGHRA and CDR2 is YSYEKL. The CDR3 DNA reads as TGCGCCAGCAGCCAAGATTCTGGACTAGTTGATGAGCAGTTCTTC. This gives the protein CASSQDSGLVDEQFF.

The chain uses TRBV6-1 and TRBJ2-1; D might be TRBD1 (6 bases). CDR1 is MNHNS and CDR2 is SASEGT in the germline V gene. The CDR3 loop spans 18 amino acids. Trimming stripped 1 base from V and 0 bases from J, with 16 bases between. CDR3 nucleotide sequence: TGTGCCAGCAGTGAAGAGCAGTACAGGGATCGCTCCTACAATGAGCAGTTCTTC. It translates to CASSEEQYRDRSYNEQFF.

This chain uses TRBV6-5 with TRBJ1-1; D gene ambiguous. Germline-derived CDR1 and CDR2 are MNHEY and SVGAGI. CDR3 length: 11 residues. Between the trimmed V and J ends, which lost 8 bases and 5 bases, there was a span of 9 bases. The CDR3 region is CASLRGTEAFF. The CDR3 nucleotides read TGTGCCAGCCTTAGAGGGACTGAAGCTTTCTTT.

This sequence joins TRBV18 and TRBJ1-1, with 7 positions matching TRBD1. Trimming removed 5 bases from V and 3 bases from J; junction bases left unmatched: 3. The germline CDR1 and CDR2 sequences are KGHSH and LQKENI. This CDR3 comprises 13 residues. Here the CDR3 reads CASSAGGDTEAFF. The CDR3 DNA reads as TGTGCCAGCTCAGCAGGGGGAGACACTGAAGCTTTCTTT. The full variable domain, rest sourced from reference TRBV18 and TRBJ1-1, is NAGVMQNPRHLVRRRGQEARLRCSPMKGHSHVYWYRQLPEEGLKFMVYLQKENIIDESGMPKERFSAEFPKEGPSILRIQQVVRGDSAAYFCASSAGGDTEAFFGQGTRLTVV.

J is TRBJ1-6 and V is TRBV27, with 7 nucleotides matching TRBD1. The germline V gene encodes CDR1 MNHEY and CDR2 SMNVEV (reference sequence). The trim removed 5 bases at V and 9 bases at J, leaving 25 bases unmatched. The CDR3 runs to 20 residues. In DNA form, the CDR3 reads TGTGCCAGCAGTCCATCCCCATTTAACAGGGGACCGGGATTCGGTTCACCCCTCCACTTT. It encodes CASSPSPFNRGPGFGSPLHF.

The genes are TRBV5-5 and TRBJ1-2; 7 bases fit TRBD1. The V segment lost 3 bases and the J segment 4 bases; nucleotides outside the gene matches: 3. This CDR3 is built from 13 residues. Per the germline V gene, CDR1 is SGHKS and CDR2 is YYEKEE (reference sequence). The CDR3 loop reads CASSWGTVYGYTF. The DNA for the CDR3 is TGTGCCAGCAGCTGGGGGACAGTCTATGGCTACACCTTC.

The J gene is TRBJ1-2, the V gene TRBV3-1 (or the pseudogene TRBV3-2); D perhaps matches TRBD1 (5 bases). Trimming pared 0 bases from V and 4 bases from J, leaving 9 bases between. The CDR3 totals 14 residues. Germline loops: CDR1 LGHDT, CDR2 YNNKEL (reference sequence). The CDR3 nucleotides read TGTGCCAGCAGCCAAGACAGGGCAAGCTATGGCTACACCTTC. It specifies CASSQDRASYGYTF.

The chain couples TRBV5-5 to TRBJ1-5; D not certain. Germline CDR1 and CDR2: SGHKS and YYEKEE (reference sequence). Trimming left V 2 bases short and J 6 bases short, with 6 bases between. This CDR3 region has 12 residues. CDR3 residues: CASSFRGQPQHF. For the CDR3, the DNA is TGTGCCAGCAGCTTCAGAGGTCAGCCCCAGCATTTT. The full variable domain, its missing parts supplied by reference TRBV5-5 and TRBJ1-5, is DAGVTQSPTHLIKTRGQQVTLRCSPISGHKSVSWYQQVLGQGPQFIFQYYEKEERGRGNFPDRFSARQFPNYSSELNVNALLLGDSALYLCASSFRGQPQHFGDGTRLSIL.

The CDR3 spells CASSPTGYGNTIYF. For the CDR3, the DNA is TGTGCCAGCAGTCCGACAGGGTATGGAAACACCATATATTTT. J is TRBJ1-3 and V is TRBV25-1, with 7 nucleotides matching TRBD1. There are 14 residues in the CDR3. In germline, CDR1 is MGHDK, CDR2 SYGVNS. V trimming: 5 bases; J trimming: 3 bases; junction bases outside the gene matches: 4. Complete variable domain (other parts from reference TRBV25-1 and TRBJ1-3): EADIYQTPRYLVIGTGKKITLECSQTMGHDKMYWYQQDPGMELHLIHYSYGVNSTEKGDLSSESTVSRIRTEHFPLTLESARPSHTSQYLCASSPTGYGNTIYFGEGSWLTVV.

The CDR3 nucleotides are TGTGCCAGCAGCCCATCGAACGGGGGAGATACGCAGTATTTT. Its translation: CASSPSNGGDTQYF. The chain recombines TRBV3-1 (or the pseudogene TRBV3-2) with TRBJ2-3; D possibly corresponds to TRBD2 (6 bases). This CDR3 is 14 amino acids long. CDR1 is LGHDT and CDR2 is YNNKEL in the germline V gene (reference sequence). Trimming removed 4 bases at V and 5 bases at J, with 13 bases between.

V gene TRBV6-5 combines with J gene TRBJ2-7; no definite D call. Germline assignment: CDR1 MNHEY and CDR2 SVGAGI. Trimming cost V 0 bases and J 2 bases, with 11 bases left between them. This CDR3 region has 15 residues. The CDR3 loop reads CASSYSNLGTYEQYF. The CDR3 coding sequence is TGTGCCAGCAGTTACTCGAATCTAGGAACCTACGAGCAGTACTTC.

This chain connects TRBV11-1 to TRBJ2-7; 10 bases line up with TRBD2. V trimming: 4 bases; J trimming: 4 bases; junction bases outside the gene matches: 7. Germline loops: CDR1 SGHAT, CDR2 FQDESV (reference sequence). The CDR3 is 15 amino acids. The CDR3 DNA reads as TGTGCCAGCAGCTCCGGGACTAGCGAAACATACGAGCAGTACTTC. Its translation: CASSSGTSETYEQYF.

The chain combines TRBV2 with TRBJ2-7; possibly TRBD2 for D (6 bases). Trimming cost V 10 bases and J 7 bases, with 20 bases left between them. CDR3 size: 13 residues. Germline V CDR1 and CDR2: SNHLY, FYNNEI. The CDR3 DNA reads TGTGCCACAGGTGTGGAGGGAATGTTAGAGCAGTACTTC. Translated, it gives CATGVEGMLEQYF.

V and J are TRBV12-3 or TRBV12-4 and TRBJ2-7, with D maybe TRBD2 (6 bases). The CDR3 runs 11 residues. The V gene lost 6 bases and the J gene lost 9 bases, with 12 bases spanning the gap. CDR3 DNA sequence: TGTGCCAGCAGGGGGACTCTGGGGCAGTACTTC. It yields the protein CASRGTLGQYF.